This TCR beta chain was observed in a study of cytomegalovirus exposure and HLA in healthy donors. Study summary: Early released data comprised around 79 million unique TCRs from HLA-typed donors.

PCR employed 60 Vbeta and 13 Jbeta primers. The table came from immunoSEQ multiplex PCR; TCRdb's copy has only in-frame clones and leaves some out. The listing contains 130,000 or so clones. There were likely unrecorded immune exposures, though donors were nominally healthy when sampled. Germline loops: CDR1 SEHNR, CDR2 FQNEAQ (reference sequence). This CDR3 has 13 amino acids. V gave up 2 bases and J gave up 4 bases, with 9 bases separating them. Specimen: PBMCs. V is TRBV7-9 and J is TRBJ2-7; D perhaps matches TRBD2 (5 bases). The TCR originated in a woman aged 55-70 years in good health and CMV-seronegative. This CDR3 is CASSLQRGYEQYF. The CDR3 coding sequence is TGTGCCAGCAGCTTACAAAGAGGGTACGAGCAGTACTTC.